These 20 T cell receptor beta chains came from one sample sequenced in a study of Ad26.COV2.S vaccination and SARS-CoV-2 variants. Described treatment: approximately 18 received Ad26.COV2.S at low or high dose, single or two shots; about 5 received placebo; per-sample allocation not given. Repertoires come from day 63 after the first vaccine or placebo injection. Libraries were prepared by immunoSEQ multiplex PCR; TCRdb keeps only in-frame clonotypes and omits some of them. The table lists some 390,000 clones, roughly nine tenths of them singletons. Sequenced here: peripheral blood, sampled in a trial of Ad26.COV2.S vaccine versus placebo. Receptors were obtained from a person aged 18-60 years who received the Ad26.COV2.S COVID-19 vaccine or a placebo.

As to this clone: Different DNA sequences within this sample yield the same CDR3. J is TRBJ2-3 and V is TRBV11-3, with D unresolved. The CDR3 consists of 14 residues. Per germline, CDR1 SGHNT and CDR2 YENEEA. Deletions cut 1 base from V and 2 bases from J, with 7 bases between. The CDR3 bases are TGTGCCAGCAGCTTAGGGCCTAACACAGATACGCAGTATTTT. Translated, it gives CASSLGPNTDTQYF.

The chain couples TRBV30 to TRBJ2-7; D is perhaps TRBD2 (5 bases). Germline lookup yields CDR1 GTSNPN and CDR2 SVGIG (reference sequence). The CDR3 runs to 12 residues. The V gene lost 5 bases and the J gene lost 0 bases, with 8 bases spanning the gap. The CDR3 spells CAWGGSSYEQYF. In nucleotides, the CDR3 is TGTGCCTGGGGAGGTAGCTCCTACGAGCAGTACTTC.

This chain connects TRBV5-4 to TRBJ2-4; 8 bases map to TRBD1. V dropped 0 bases and J dropped 6; count of bases not matched to a gene: 2. Germline V CDR1 and CDR2: SGHNT, YYREEE (reference sequence). The CDR3 extends over 14 amino acids. The CDR3 sequence: CASSLGGQGNIQYF. The CDR3 DNA reads as TGTGCCAGCAGCTTGGGAGGACAGGGAAACATTCAGTACTTC.

This CDR3 is CASSRLWDNYGYTF. DNA of the CDR3: TGTGCCAGTAGTCGCCTATGGGATAACTATGGCTACACCTTC. The rearrangement uses TRBV19 and TRBJ1-2; no clear D. Germline V gives CDR1 LNHDA, CDR2 SQIVND (reference sequence). The V and J ends lost 5 bases and 1 base respectively, with 11 bases between them. This CDR3 spans 14 amino acids.

This chain joins TRBV15 and TRBJ2-2; no reliable D call. This CDR3 is built from 15 residues. Germline lookup yields CDR1 LNHNV and CDR2 YYDKDF (reference sequence). V lost 6 bases and J lost 4, with 15 bases in between. The CDR3 DNA reads as TGTGCCACCAGGGGGATGGGGATGAGCACCGGGGAGCTGTTTTTT. This codes for CATRGMGMSTGELFF.

The rearrangement joins TRBV7-9 to TRBJ2-3, with D possibly matching TRBD1 (5 bases). CDR3 length: 14 residues. V lost 1 base and J 2 bases, leaving 7 bases between the germline ends. The V gene's germline CDR1 is SEHNR and CDR2 FQNEAQ (reference sequence). CDR3 in amino acids: CASSLGGFTDTQYF. CDR3 sequence (DNA): TGTGCCAGCAGCTTAGGGGGCTTCACAGATACGCAGTATTTT.

The chain is built from TRBV4-1 and TRBJ2-4; possibly TRBD2 for D (5 bases). The V gene's germline CDR1 is MGHRA and CDR2 YSYEKL. This CDR3 region has 15 residues. The germline V and J ends were trimmed by 4 bases and 0 bases, with 10 bases remaining between them. The CDR3 reads CASSPLGLAKNIQYF. The DNA of the CDR3 is TGCGCCAGCAGCCCCCTTGGACTAGCCAAAAACATTCAGTACTTC.

This chain links TRBV7-2 with TRBJ2-1; D may correspond to TRBD1 or TRBD2 (5 bases each). V lost 0 bases and J 3 bases, leaving 9 bases between the germline ends. This CDR3 spans 15 amino acids. CDR1 SGHTA and CDR2 FQGNSA come from the germline V gene. This CDR3 is CASSLAGVVYNEQFF. In nucleotides, the CDR3 is TGTGCCAGCAGCTTAGCGGGGGTAGTCTACAATGAGCAGTTCTTC.

The rearrangement uses TRBV30 and TRBJ2-3; TRBD2 matches at 8 bases. The CDR3 spans 15 residues. The V gene's germline CDR1 is GTSNPN and CDR2 SVGIG (reference sequence). V gave up 2 bases and J gave up 0 bases; unmatched junction bases: 4. This chain's CDR3 is CAWSFLAGSTDTQYF. For the CDR3, the DNA is TGTGCCTGGAGTTTCTTAGCGGGAAGCACAGATACGCAGTATTTT.

This clone was detected only a few times. The chain couples TRBV10-3 to TRBJ1-2, with 7 bases identical to TRBD1. Germline V CDR1 and CDR2: ENHRY, SYGVKD. J was trimmed by 1 base and V by 8 bases; bases with no gene match: 7. This CDR3 has 14 residues. The CDR3 loop is CAIPAGGDNYGYTF. The CDR3 DNA sequence: TGTGCCATCCCGGCAGGGGGAGATAACTATGGCTACACCTTC.

Here the CDR3 DNA reads TGTGCCACCAGCCCGGGCCGATTAAAGAGGGAGCAGTACTTC. Translation: CATSPGRLKREQYF. This chain links TRBV15 with TRBJ2-7; D remains ambiguous. The CDR3 is 14 amino acids. The germline V gene encodes CDR1 LNHNV and CDR2 YYDKDF (reference sequence). V was clipped by 5 bases and J by 7 bases, with 18 bases between them.

The chain links TRBV9 to TRBJ2-5; D call uncertain. The CDR3 spans 14 residues. Germline CDR1 is SGDLS and CDR2 is YYNGEE. V was shortened by 1 base and J by 5 bases, with 12 bases between the two germline ends. The CDR3 sequence: CASSVTNLMETQYF. In DNA, the CDR3 is TGTGCCAGCAGCGTAACTAATTTAATGGAGACCCAGTACTTC.

This sequence joins TRBV4-1 and TRBJ1-5, with D unresolved. V was trimmed by 1 base and J by 1 base, leaving 14 bases between them. The CDR3 extends over 17 amino acids. The germline CDR1 and CDR2 sequences are MGHRA and YSYEKL. Written as DNA, the CDR3 is TGCGCCAGCAGCCAAGCCTGGGGTGGCGGAAGCAATCAGCCCCAGCATTTT. Translation: CASSQAWGGGSNQPQHF.

The chain links TRBV6-2 or TRBV6-3 to TRBJ1-4, with D possibly being TRBD1 (5 bases). The CDR3 spans 15 residues. Trimming took off 0 bases at V and 8 bases at J, with 13 bases between the two ends. Germline-derived CDR1 and CDR2 are MNHEY and SVGEGT. Here the CDR3 DNA reads TGTGCCAGCAGTTACTCGGCTCAGGGAGACGAAAAACTGTTTTTT. This sequence encodes CASSYSAQGDEKLFF.

V usage is TRBV19 and J usage is TRBJ1-1, with D tentatively TRBD1 (6 bases). The CDR3 consists of 15 residues. The germline V and J ends were trimmed by 8 bases and 4 bases, with 20 bases remaining between them. The V gene's germline CDR1 is LNHDA and CDR2 SQIVND (reference sequence). The CDR3 nucleotides read TGTGCCAGTGAAGGATGGAGGGGGTTCGGCACTGAAGCTTTCTTT. It encodes CASEGWRGFGTEAFF.

The chain joins TRBV6-2 or TRBV6-3 to TRBJ2-7, with 11 bases fitting TRBD2. CDR3 size: 15 residues. The J segment lost 4 bases and the V segment lost 1 base, leaving 3 bases of the junction unmatched. Germline lookup yields CDR1 MNHEY and CDR2 SVGEGT. This CDR3 is CASSYLGLAEYEQYF. The CDR3, as DNA: TGTGCCAGCAGTTACTTGGGACTAGCGGAGTACGAGCAGTACTTC.

The rearrangement joins TRBV7-2 to TRBJ2-3; 8 nucleotides align to TRBD2. The V and J ends lost 8 bases and 4 bases, in that order; junction bases with no gene match: 5. The germline V gene has CDR1 SGHTA and CDR2 FQGNSA. The CDR3 covers 13 residues. Written as DNA, the CDR3 is TGTGCCAGCCGGGGGGGCGGAGCAGATACGCAGTATTTT. Encoded protein: CASRGGGADTQYF.

This chain joins TRBV5-8 and TRBJ2-5; no firm D call. Per germline, CDR1 SGHTS and CDR2 YDEGEE. The CDR3 sequence is 14 residues long. V lost 5 bases and J lost 2, with 13 bases in between. The CDR3 nucleotides read TGTGCCAGCAGGGATCGACACCCACAAGAGACCCAGTACTTC. It yields the protein CASRDRHPQETQYF.

V is TRBV18 and J is TRBJ1-1; 11 positions match TRBD1. The CDR3 contains 17 residues. V was pared by 4 bases and J by 4 bases, with 11 bases of the junction left unmatched. The germline V gene has CDR1 KGHSH and CDR2 LQKENI. The CDR3 loop reads CASSREEWTGGRTEAFF. The CDR3 coding sequence is TGTGCCAGCTCACGGGAGGAGTGGACAGGGGGCCGCACTGAAGCTTTCTTT.

This chain uses TRBV27 with TRBJ2-5; weak D call: TRBD1 (6 bases). This CDR3 comprises 15 residues. The germline V gene has CDR1 MNHEY and CDR2 SMNVEV (reference sequence). With 8 bases removed from V and 2 bases from J, the gap between germline ends came to 18 bases. The CDR3 loop is CASQRGSLGQETQYF. The CDR3 bases are TGTGCCAGCCAGAGGGGGAGTTTGGGACAAGAGACCCAGTACTTC.